This TCR beta chain originates from a study of OX40 agonist ivuxolimab in advanced cancers. Study as a whole: Ivuxolimab was delivered to patients intravenously every 2 weeks at doses spanning 0.01 to 10 mg/kg. Prior checkpoint blockade (anti-PD-1, anti-PD-L1 or anti-CTLA-4) was permitted; 40% had it.

Clones were sequenced by immunoSEQ multiplex PCR, and TCRdb holds only the in-frame ones, with some missing. Here the sample spans under 20,000 clones, 75% to 85% being singletons. This CDR3 region has 13 residues. V shed 3 bases and J 6 bases; nucleotides not matched to a gene: 1. CDR1 MNHEY and CDR2 SMNVEV come from the germline V gene (reference sequence). This clonotype originated in an adult with an advanced solid tumor such as melanoma, head and neck, liver or kidney cancer. Sequenced here: CD4+ or CD8+ T cells sorted from blood, sampled in a trial of the OX40 agonist ivuxolimab. V gene TRBV27 combines with J gene TRBJ1-4; 7 bases line up with TRBD1. Here the CDR3 reads CASSFQGDEKLFF. CDR3 nucleotides: TGTGCCAGCAGTTTTCAGGGGGATGAAAAACTGTTTTTT.